The next 12 T cell receptor beta chains were all read from a single sample in a study of beta chain features in type 1 diabetes. No antigens are known for them. Investigators reverse transcribed all isolated RNA, so they sequenced expressed TCRB transcripts. Data came from immunoSEQ multiplex PCR; TCRdb stores just in-frame clones and leaves some out. The data contain some 200,000 clones, 16% of them singletons. Study outcomes and limitations: Moderate yet significant TCRB CDR3 shortening was seen in Type 1 diabetes patients in all four CD4+ subsets.

Material: naive CD4+ T cells from blood. Source of these receptors: a young man with type 1 diabetes.

The chain combines TRBV7-9 with TRBJ2-3, with D hard to call. Trimming removed 1 base from V and 4 bases from J, with 3 bases in between. Per the germline V gene, CDR1 is SEHNR and CDR2 is FQNEAQ (reference sequence). This CDR3 spans 12 amino acids. This chain's CDR3 is CASSLVSDTQYF. The DNA of the CDR3 is TGTGCCAGCAGCTTAGTCTCAGATACGCAGTATTTT.

The chain has TRBV23-1 and TRBJ2-7; D call uncertain. TRBV23-1 is assigned to the ORF class and has an uncertain function. The germline V and J ends were trimmed by 0 bases and 3 bases, with 6 bases remaining between them. The CDR3 runs to 13 residues. The CDR3 region has the DNA TGCGCCAGCAGTCAATCGCTCGGCTACGAGCAGTACTTC. Protein product: CASSQSLGYEQYF.

This clone has only a few counts. Other DNA sequences in this sample translate to the same CDR3. This chain joins TRBV7-2 and TRBJ1-2; TRBD1 matches at 7 bases. Unmatched junction bases numbered 3, after V lost 3 bases and J lost 5 bases. The CDR3 is 13 residues long. Germline CDR1 and CDR2: SGHTA and FQGNSA. The CDR3 reads CASSLGTVYGYTF. In DNA form, the CDR3 reads TGTGCCAGCAGCTTGGGGACAGTGTATGGCTACACCTTC.

Only a few counts were recorded for this clone. V gene TRBV5-4 combines with J gene TRBJ2-2; D gene unclear. CDR1 and CDR2 (germline): SGHNT, YYREEE (reference sequence). V lost 1 base and J 8 bases, leaving 12 bases between the germline ends. The CDR3 totals 14 residues. CDR3 coding DNA: TGTGCCAGCAGCTTGCGGGCACCAGATGGGGAGCTGTTTTTT. Translating gives CASSLRAPDGELFF.

This sequence joins TRBV29-1 and TRBJ2-1; 9 bases align to TRBD1. Germline lookup yields CDR1 SQVTM and CDR2 ANQGSEA. The CDR3 spans 12 residues. V was pared by 4 bases and J by 9 bases, with 4 bases of the junction left unmatched. The CDR3 nucleotides read TGCAGCGTTGCACAGGGGGCATTTGAGCAGTTCTTC. Its translation is CSVAQGAFEQFF.

This chain joins TRBV11-1 and TRBJ2-5; 8 nucleotides match TRBD1. Germline CDR1 is SGHAT and CDR2 is FQDESV (reference sequence). V was pared by 5 bases and J by 5 bases, with 7 bases of the junction left unmatched. The CDR3 totals 14 residues. The CDR3 DNA reads as TGTGCCAGCAGCCCAGGGACAGGCCCGGAGACCCAGTACTTC. It codes for CASSPGTGPETQYF. The variable domain in full, with the rest retrieved from reference TRBV11-1 and TRBJ2-5, is EAEVAQSPRYKITEKSQAVAFWCDPISGHATLYWYRQILGQGPELLVQFQDESVVDDSQLPKDRFSAERLKGVDSTLKIQPAELGDSAMYLCASSPGTGPETQYFGPGTRLLVL.

This clone came up a few times. V gene TRBV1 combines with J gene TRBJ1-1; whether TRBD1, the table's D call, matches the DNA was not checked. TRBV1 is classified as a pseudogene. The CDR3 runs to 16 residues. DNA of the CDR3: TGCACCAGCAGCCACTTAGGACAGGGGACAAACACTGAAGCTTTCTTT. The encoded protein is CTSSHLGQGTNTEAFF.

This clone was picked up a small number of times. V and J are TRBV15 and TRBJ2-7, with 12 bases identical to TRBD2. CDR1 is LNHNV, CDR2 YYDKDF, per germline (reference sequence). This CDR3 has 16 residues. Germline trimming cut 6 bases from V and 5 bases from J; bases unmatched to any gene: 11. The CDR3 region is CATRRILAGGRNEQYF. The CDR3 nucleotides read TGTGCCACCAGGCGAATCCTAGCGGGAGGGAGGAACGAGCAGTACTTC.

The chain uses TRBV7-2 and TRBJ2-1; unclear D gene. The V and J ends lost 5 bases and 10 bases respectively, with 18 bases between them. The CDR3 contains 14 residues. Germline values: CDR1 SGHTA, CDR2 FQGNSA. The CDR3 DNA follows: TGTGCCAGCAGCCCCGGTCGCTCAGGAAGAGAGCAGTTCTTC. Translation: CASSPGRSGREQFF.

This clone has a handful of counts. The rearrangement links TRBV15 to TRBJ2-3; 7 nucleotides line up with TRBD1. Germline lookup yields CDR1 LNHNV and CDR2 YYDKDF (reference sequence). V was clipped by 7 bases and J by 0 bases; unmatched bases: 7. This CDR3 spans 15 amino acids. The CDR3 here is CATKGGGPSTDTQYF. DNA of the CDR3: TGTGCCACCAAAGGGGGCGGACCAAGCACAGATACGCAGTATTTT.

V and J are TRBV18 and TRBJ2-1; D is undetermined. Germline-derived CDR1 and CDR2 are KGHSH and LQKENI. V gave up 3 bases and J gave up 13 bases, with 13 bases separating them. CDR3 length: 12 residues. The CDR3 region is CASSPDPFGQFF. The CDR3, as DNA: TGTGCCAGCTCACCCGACCCTTTCGGACAGTTCTTC.

This chain connects TRBV2 to TRBJ2-2; D not certain. CDR1 and CDR2 from the germline V gene are SNHLY and FYNNEI. Deletions cut 3 bases from V and 1 base from J, with 6 bases between. The CDR3 is made up of 14 amino acids. CDR3 sequence reads: CASSEVLNTGELFF. CDR3 bases: TGTGCCAGCAGTGAGGTTTTGAACACCGGGGAGCTGTTTTTT.